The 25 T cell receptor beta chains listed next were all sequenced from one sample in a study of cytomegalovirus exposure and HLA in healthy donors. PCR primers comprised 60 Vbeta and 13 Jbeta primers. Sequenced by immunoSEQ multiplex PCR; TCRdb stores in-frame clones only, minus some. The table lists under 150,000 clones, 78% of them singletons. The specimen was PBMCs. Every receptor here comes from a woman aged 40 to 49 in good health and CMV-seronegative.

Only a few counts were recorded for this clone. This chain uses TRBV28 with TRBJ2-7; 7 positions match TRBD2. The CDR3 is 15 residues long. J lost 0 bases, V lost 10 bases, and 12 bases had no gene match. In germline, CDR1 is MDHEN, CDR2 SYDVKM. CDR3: CATDPPSGPSYEQYF. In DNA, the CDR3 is TGTGCCACAGACCCCCCTAGCGGACCCTCCTACGAGCAGTACTTC.

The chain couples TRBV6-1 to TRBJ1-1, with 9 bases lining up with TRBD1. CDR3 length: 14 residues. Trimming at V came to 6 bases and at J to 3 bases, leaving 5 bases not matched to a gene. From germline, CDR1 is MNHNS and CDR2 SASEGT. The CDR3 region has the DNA TGTGCCAGCAGACAGGGGGCGGAATACACTGAAGCTTTCTTT. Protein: CASRQGAEYTEAFF.

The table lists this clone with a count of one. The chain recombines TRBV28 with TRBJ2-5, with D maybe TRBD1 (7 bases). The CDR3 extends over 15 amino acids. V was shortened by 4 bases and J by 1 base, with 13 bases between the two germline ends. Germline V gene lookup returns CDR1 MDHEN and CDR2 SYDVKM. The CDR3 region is CASSSTGDFQETQYF. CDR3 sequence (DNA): TGTGCCAGCAGTTCAACAGGGGACTTCCAAGAGACCCAGTACTTC.

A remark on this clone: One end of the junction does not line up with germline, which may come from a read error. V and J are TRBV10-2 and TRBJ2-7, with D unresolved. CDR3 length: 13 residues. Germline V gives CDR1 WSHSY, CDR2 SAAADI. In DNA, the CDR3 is TGCACCAGCAGTGAGCTGGGCCCATACGAGCAGTACTTC. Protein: CTSSELGPYEQYF.

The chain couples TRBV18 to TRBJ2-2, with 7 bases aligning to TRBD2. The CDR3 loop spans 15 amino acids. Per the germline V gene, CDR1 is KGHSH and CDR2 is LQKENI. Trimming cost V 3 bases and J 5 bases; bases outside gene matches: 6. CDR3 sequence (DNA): TGTGCCAGCTCACCGCAACGGGGGGATACCGGGGAGCTGTTTTTT. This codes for CASSPQRGDTGELFF.

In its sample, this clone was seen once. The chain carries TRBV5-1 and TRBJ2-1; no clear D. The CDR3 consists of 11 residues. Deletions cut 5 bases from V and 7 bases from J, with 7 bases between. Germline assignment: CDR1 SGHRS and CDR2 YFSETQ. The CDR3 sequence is CASRSSNEQFF. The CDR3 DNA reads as TGCGCCAGCAGATCCTCGAATGAGCAGTTCTTC.

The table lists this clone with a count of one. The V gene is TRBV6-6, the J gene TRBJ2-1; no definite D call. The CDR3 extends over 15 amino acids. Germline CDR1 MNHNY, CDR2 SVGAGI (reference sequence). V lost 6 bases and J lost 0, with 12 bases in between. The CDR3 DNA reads TGTGCCAGCAGGCCGCGGAAAAGCTCCTACAATGAGCAGTTCTTC. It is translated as CASRPRKSSYNEQFF.

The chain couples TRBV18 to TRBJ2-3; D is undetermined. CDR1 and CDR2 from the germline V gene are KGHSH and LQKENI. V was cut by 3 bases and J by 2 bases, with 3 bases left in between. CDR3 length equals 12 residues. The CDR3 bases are TGTGCCAGCTCACCCAACACAGATACGCAGTATTTT. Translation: CASSPNTDTQYF. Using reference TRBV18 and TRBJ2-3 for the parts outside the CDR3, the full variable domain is NAGVMQNPRHLVRRRGQEARLRCSPMKGHSHVYWYRQLPEEGLKFMVYLQKENIIDESGMPKERFSAEFPKEGPSILRIQQVVRGDSAAYFCASSPNTDTQYFGPGTRLTVL.

This CDR3 reads CASSWSSPSYNEQFF. The CDR3 coding sequence is TGTGCCAGCAGCTGGAGTTCCCCCTCCTACAATGAGCAGTTCTTC. The chain joins TRBV14 to TRBJ2-1; D not resolved. V was pared by 5 bases and J by 0 bases, with 11 bases between. Germline V lookup: CDR1 SGHDN, CDR2 FVKESK. There are 15 residues in the CDR3.

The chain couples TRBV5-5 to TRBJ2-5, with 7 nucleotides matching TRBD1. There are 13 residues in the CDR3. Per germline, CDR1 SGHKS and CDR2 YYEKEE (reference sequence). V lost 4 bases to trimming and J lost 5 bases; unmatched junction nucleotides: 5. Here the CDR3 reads CASSQQGKETQYF. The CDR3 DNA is TGTGCCAGCAGCCAACAGGGGAAGGAGACCCAGTACTTC.

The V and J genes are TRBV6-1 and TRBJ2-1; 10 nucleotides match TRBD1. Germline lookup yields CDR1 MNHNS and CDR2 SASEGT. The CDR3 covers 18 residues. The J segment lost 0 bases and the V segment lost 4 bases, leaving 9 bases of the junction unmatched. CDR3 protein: CASSVGQGVGHSYNEQFF. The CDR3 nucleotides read TGTGCCAGCAGTGTAGGACAGGGGGTTGGTCACTCCTACAATGAGCAGTTCTTC.

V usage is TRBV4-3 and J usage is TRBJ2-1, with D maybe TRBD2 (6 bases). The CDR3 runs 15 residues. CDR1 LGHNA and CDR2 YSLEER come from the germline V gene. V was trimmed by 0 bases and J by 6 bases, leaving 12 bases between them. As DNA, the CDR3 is TGCGCCAGCAGCCAAGACTTCCGGGGGACCAATGAGCAGTTCTTC. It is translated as CASSQDFRGTNEQFF.

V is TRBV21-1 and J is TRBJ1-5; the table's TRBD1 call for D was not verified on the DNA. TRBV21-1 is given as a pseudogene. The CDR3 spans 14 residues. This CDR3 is CASPRGQFNQPQHF. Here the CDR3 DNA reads TGTGCCAGCCCCAGAGGACAGTTCAATCAGCCCCAGCATTTT.

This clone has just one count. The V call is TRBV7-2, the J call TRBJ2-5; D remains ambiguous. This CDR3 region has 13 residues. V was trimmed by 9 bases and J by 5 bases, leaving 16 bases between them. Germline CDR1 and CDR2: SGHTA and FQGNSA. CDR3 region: CASRLGRKETQYF. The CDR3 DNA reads TGTGCCAGTAGGTTAGGTAGAAAGGAGACCCAGTACTTC.

The CDR3 here is CSVEDHKERYNEKLFF. The CDR3, as DNA: TGCAGCGTTGAAGATCATAAAGAACGCTATAATGAAAAACTGTTTTTT. This chain uses TRBV29-1 with TRBJ1-4; D gene unclear. Germline CDR1 is SQVTM and CDR2 is ANQGSEA. Trimming removed 0 bases from V and 4 bases from J, with 15 bases in between. The CDR3 length is 16 residues.

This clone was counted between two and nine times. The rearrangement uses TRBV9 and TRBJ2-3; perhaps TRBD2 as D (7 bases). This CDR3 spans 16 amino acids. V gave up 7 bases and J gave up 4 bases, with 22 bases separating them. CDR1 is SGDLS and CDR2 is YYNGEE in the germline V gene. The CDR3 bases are TGTGCCAGCGGAGCTGGGGGGGCCATGATAGCAGATACGCAGTATTTT. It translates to CASGAGGAMIADTQYF.

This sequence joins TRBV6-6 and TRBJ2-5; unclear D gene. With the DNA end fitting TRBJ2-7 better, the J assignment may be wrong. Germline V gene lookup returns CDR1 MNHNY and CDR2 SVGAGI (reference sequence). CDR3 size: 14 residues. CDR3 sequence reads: CASRDSTRSYEQYF. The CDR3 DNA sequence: TGTGCCAGCAGAGATTCCACTCGCTCCTACGAGCAGTACTTC.

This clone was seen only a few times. CDR3 in DNA: TGTGCCAGCAGCCCGACAGGCTCGAGAGACAGTCAGTACTTC. It codes for CASSPTGSRDSQYF. This rearrangement joins TRBV28 to TRBJ2-4; possibly TRBD1 for D (6 bases). Germline-derived CDR1 and CDR2 are MDHEN and SYDVKM. This CDR3 spans 14 amino acids. Trimming stripped 6 bases from V and 12 bases from J, with 21 bases between.

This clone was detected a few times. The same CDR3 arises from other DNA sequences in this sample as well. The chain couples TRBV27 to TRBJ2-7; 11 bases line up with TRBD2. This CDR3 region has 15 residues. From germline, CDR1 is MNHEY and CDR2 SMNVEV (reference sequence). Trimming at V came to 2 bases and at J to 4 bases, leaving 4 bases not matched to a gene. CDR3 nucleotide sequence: TGTGCCAGCAGTTTAGGACTAGCGGGTCTTTACGAGCAGTACTTC. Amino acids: CASSLGLAGLYEQYF.

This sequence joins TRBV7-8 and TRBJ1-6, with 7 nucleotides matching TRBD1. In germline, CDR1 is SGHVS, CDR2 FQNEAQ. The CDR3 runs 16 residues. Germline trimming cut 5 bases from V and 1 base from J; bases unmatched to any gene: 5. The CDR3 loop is CASSGKTGSYNSPLHF. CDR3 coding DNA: TGTGCCAGCAGCGGAAAGACAGGGTCCTATAATTCACCCCTCCACTTT. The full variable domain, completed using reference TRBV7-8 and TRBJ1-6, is GAGVSQSPRYKVAKRGQDVALRCDPISGHVSLFWYQQALGQGPEFLTYFQNEAQLDKSGLPSDRFFAERPEGSVSTLKIQRTQQEDSAVYLCASSGKTGSYNSPLHFGNGTRLTVT.

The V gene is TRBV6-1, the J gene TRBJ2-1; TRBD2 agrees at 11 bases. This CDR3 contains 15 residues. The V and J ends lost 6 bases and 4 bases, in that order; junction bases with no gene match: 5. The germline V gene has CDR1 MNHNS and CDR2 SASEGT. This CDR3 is CASSAGLAEYNEQFF. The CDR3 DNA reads TGTGCCAGCAGCGCGGGACTAGCGGAATACAATGAGCAGTTCTTC.

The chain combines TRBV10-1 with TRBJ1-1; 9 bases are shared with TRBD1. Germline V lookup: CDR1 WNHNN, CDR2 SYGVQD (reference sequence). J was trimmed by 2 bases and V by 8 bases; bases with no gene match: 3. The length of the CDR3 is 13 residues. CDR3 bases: TGCGCCAGCCGGACAGGGGTAAACACTGAAGCTTTCTTT. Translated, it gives CASRTGVNTEAFF.

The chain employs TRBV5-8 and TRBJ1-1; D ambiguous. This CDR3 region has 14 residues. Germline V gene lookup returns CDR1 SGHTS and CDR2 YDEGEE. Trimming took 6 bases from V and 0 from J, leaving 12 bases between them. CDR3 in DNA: TGTGCCAGCAACCTGAACAAAATGAACACTGAAGCTTTCTTT. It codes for CASNLNKMNTEAFF.

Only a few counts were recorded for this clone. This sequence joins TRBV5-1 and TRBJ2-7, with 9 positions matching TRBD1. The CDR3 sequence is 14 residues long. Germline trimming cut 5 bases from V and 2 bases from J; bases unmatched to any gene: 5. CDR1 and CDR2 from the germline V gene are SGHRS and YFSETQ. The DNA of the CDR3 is TGCGCCAGCAGTTATACAGGGGGCACCTACGAGCAGTACTTC. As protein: CASSYTGGTYEQYF.

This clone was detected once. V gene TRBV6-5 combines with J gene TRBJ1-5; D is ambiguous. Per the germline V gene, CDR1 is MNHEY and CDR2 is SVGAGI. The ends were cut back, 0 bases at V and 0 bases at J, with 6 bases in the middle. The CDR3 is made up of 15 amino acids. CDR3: CASSYSVVSNQPQHF. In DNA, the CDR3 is TGTGCCAGCAGTTACTCAGTAGTTAGCAATCAGCCCCAGCATTTT.